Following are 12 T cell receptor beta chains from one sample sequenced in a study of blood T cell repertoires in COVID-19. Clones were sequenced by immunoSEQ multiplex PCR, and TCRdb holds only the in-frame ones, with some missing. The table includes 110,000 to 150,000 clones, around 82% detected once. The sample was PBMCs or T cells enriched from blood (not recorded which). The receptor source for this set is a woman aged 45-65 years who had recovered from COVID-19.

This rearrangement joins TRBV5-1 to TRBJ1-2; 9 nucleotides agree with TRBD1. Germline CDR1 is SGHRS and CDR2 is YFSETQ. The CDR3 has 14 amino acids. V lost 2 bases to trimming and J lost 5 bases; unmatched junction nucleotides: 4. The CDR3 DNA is TGCGCCAGCAGCTTATGGGGGACAGGGTATGGCTACACCTTC. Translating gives CASSLWGTGYGYTF.

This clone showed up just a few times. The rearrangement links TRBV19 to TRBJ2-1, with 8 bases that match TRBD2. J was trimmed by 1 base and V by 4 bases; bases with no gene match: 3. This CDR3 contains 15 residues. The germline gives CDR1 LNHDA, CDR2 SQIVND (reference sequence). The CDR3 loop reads CASSSSGVSYNEQFF. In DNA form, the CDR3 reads TGTGCCAGTAGTAGTAGCGGGGTGTCCTACAATGAGCAGTTCTTC.

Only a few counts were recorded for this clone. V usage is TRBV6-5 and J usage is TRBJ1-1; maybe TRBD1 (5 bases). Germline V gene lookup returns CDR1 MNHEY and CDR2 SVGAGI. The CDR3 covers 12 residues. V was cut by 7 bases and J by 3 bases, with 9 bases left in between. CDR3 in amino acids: CASKEGDTEAFF. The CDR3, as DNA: TGTGCCAGCAAGGAAGGGGACACTGAAGCTTTCTTT.

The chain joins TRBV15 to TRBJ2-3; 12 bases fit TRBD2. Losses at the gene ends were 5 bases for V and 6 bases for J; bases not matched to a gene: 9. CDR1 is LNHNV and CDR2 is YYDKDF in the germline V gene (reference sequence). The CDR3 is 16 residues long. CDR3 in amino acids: CATSWRLAGAGDTQYF. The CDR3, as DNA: TGTGCCACCAGCTGGCGACTAGCGGGGGCGGGGGATACGCAGTATTTT.

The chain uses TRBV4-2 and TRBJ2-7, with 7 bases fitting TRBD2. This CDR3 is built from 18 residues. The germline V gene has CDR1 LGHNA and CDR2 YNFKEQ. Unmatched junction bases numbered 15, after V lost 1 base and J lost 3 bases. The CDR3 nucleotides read TGTGCCAGCAGCCAAGGGGCGGGAGCGACCTCGGAGGGCTACGAGCAGTACTTC. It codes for CASSQGAGATSEGYEQYF.

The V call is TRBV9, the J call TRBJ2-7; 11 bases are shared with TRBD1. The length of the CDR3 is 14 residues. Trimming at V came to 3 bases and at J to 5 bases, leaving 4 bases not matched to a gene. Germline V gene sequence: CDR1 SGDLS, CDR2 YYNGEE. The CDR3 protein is CASSDGQGADEQYF. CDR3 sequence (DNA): TGTGCCAGCAGCGACGGACAGGGGGCGGACGAGCAGTACTTC.

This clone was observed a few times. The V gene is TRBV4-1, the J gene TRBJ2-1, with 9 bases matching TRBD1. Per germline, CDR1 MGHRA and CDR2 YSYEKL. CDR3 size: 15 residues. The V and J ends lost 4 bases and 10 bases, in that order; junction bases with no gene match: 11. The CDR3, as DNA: TGCGCCAGCAGCCTTATACAGGGGGCGAGCACGGAGCAGTTCTTC. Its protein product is CASSLIQGASTEQFF.

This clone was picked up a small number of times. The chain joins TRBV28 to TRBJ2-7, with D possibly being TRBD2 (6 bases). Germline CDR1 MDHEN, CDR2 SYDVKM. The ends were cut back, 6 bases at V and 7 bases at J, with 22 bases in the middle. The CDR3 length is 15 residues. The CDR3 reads CASRGGLGVSGEQYF. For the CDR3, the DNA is TGTGCCAGCAGGGGGGGACTGGGGGTTTCGGGAGAGCAGTACTTC. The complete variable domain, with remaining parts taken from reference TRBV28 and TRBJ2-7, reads DVKVTQSSRYLVKRTGEKVFLECVQDMDHENMFWYRQDPGLGLRLIYFSYDVKMKEKGDIPEGYSVSREKKERFSLILESASTNQTSMYLCASRGGLGVSGEQYFGPGTRLTVT.

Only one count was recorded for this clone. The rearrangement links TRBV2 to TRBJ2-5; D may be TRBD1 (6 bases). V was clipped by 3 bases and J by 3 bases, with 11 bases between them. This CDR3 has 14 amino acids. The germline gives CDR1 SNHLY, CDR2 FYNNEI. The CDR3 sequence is CASSDEPGEETQYF. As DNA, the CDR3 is TGTGCCAGCAGTGACGAACCAGGGGAAGAGACCCAGTACTTC.

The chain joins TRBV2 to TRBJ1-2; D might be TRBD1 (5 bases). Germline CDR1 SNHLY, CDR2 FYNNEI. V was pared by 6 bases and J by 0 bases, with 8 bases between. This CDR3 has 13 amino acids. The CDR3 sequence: CASRTVTNYGYTF. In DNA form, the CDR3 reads TGTGCCAGCAGGACAGTAACTAACTATGGCTACACCTTC.

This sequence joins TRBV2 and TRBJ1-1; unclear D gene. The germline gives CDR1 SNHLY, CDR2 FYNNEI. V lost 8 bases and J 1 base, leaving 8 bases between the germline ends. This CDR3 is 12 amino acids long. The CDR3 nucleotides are TGTGCCAGCGCGCGGCAGAACACTGAAGCTTTCTTT. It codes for CASARQNTEAFF.

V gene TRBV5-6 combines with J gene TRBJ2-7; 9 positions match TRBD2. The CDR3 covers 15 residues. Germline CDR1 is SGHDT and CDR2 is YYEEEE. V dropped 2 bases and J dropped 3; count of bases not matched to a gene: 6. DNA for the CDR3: TGTGCCAGCAGCTTTAGCGGGGGCACCTACTACGAGCAGTACGTC. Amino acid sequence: CASSFSGGTYYEQYV.